This entry describes one T cell receptor beta chain. V lost 5 bases and J lost 2, with 18 bases in between. Germline lookup yields CDR1 KGHDR and CDR2 SFDVKD. The CDR3 has 16 residues. The data derive from a study of blood T cell repertoires in COVID-19. Authors' data handling: Reference gene primer amplification yielded estimated nucleated cell counts. Using immunoSEQ multiplex PCR, the repertoire was profiled, and TCRdb retains in-frame clones only, with some absent. The V and J calls and the clone size are those of that table, but D and trimming were determined from the DNA. The repertoire consists of around 260,000 clones, with more than 85% occurring once and the leading ten covering approximately 4%.

The receptor's source is a man younger than 30 with active or convalescent COVID-19. The sequencing input was peripheral blood. The chain joins TRBV24-1 to TRBJ2-7; perhaps TRBD1 as D (6 bases). CDR3 coding DNA: TGTGCCACCAGTGCCCTTACGGACAGAGGAGCCTACGAGCAGTACTTC. It yields the protein CATSALTDRGAYEQYF.